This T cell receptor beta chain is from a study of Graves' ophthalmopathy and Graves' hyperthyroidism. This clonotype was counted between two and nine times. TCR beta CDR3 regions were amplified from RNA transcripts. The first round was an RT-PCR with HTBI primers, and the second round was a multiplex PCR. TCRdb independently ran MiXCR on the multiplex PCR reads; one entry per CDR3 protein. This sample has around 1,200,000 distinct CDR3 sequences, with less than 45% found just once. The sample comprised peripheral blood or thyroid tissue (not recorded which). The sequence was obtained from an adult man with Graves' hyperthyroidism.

The CDR3 nucleotides are TGTGCCAGCAGTGAAAACGAGGAAGCTTTCTTT. It is translated as CASSENEEAFF. This rearrangement joins TRBV6-1 to TRBJ1-1; the D is unclear. The CDR3 has 11 amino acids. Germline CDR1 MNHNS, CDR2 SASEGT. Trimming removed 2 bases at V and 8 bases at J, with 6 bases between.